This entry lists 22 T cell receptor beta chains sequenced from one sample in a study of identical twins. MiXCR was run by TCRdb on the 5' RACE reads, yielding one entry per CDR3 protein. The sample shows approximately 620,000 distinct CDR3 sequences, around 8.6% of them seen only once. This sample also belongs to another study, concerning yellow fever vaccine responses in identical twins.

The sequencing input was PBMCs. These receptors were obtained from a woman younger than 35 in good health.

In its sample, this clonotype was seen many times. The V and J genes are TRBV24-1 and TRBJ2-5; possible D gene TRBD1, 6 bases. This CDR3 has 17 amino acids. V gave up 2 bases and J gave up 2 bases, with 17 bases separating them. The V gene's germline CDR1 is KGHDR and CDR2 SFDVKD. CDR3 bases: TGTGCCACCAGTGATTCCTTAACCGGGACACATCAAGAGACCCAGTACTTC. It encodes CATSDSLTGTHQETQYF.

This clonotype was recorded many times. The chain links TRBV4-3 to TRBJ1-6; tentatively, D is TRBD1 (6 bases). The CDR3 contains 14 residues. V was trimmed by 0 bases and J by 9 bases, leaving 9 bases between them. The germline gives CDR1 LGHNA, CDR2 YSLEER. This CDR3 is CASSQDRGLSPLHF. CDR3 DNA: TGCGCCAGCAGCCAAGACAGGGGACTTTCACCCCTCCACTTT.

This clonotype was seen only a few times. The chain is built from TRBV6-5 and TRBJ1-1; D possibly corresponds to TRBD1 (5 bases). Germline V gives CDR1 MNHEY, CDR2 SVGAGI. CDR3 length: 14 amino acids. V was clipped by 0 bases and J by 4 bases, with 9 bases between them. The CDR3 DNA reads TGTGCCAGCAGTTACTCGGGGGAGGGCACTGAAGCTTTCTTT. Translating it yields CASSYSGEGTEAFF.

The CDR3 nucleotides are TGCGCCAGCAGCCAGTTACGGAACACCGGGGAGCTGTTTTTT. It encodes CASSQLRNTGELFF. The chain has TRBV4-3 and TRBJ2-2; D gene uncertain. There are 14 residues in the CDR3. The V gene's germline CDR1 is LGHNA and CDR2 YSLEER. V lost 3 bases to trimming and J lost 1 base, with 6 bases between them.

This clonotype has only one observation. This chain uses TRBV11-2 with TRBJ2-1; D perhaps matches TRBD2 (6 bases). The CDR3 runs to 18 residues. Trimming shortened V by 4 bases and J by 3 bases, and 22 bases separated the two germline ends. Looked up from germline, CDR1 is SGHAT and CDR2 is FQNNGV. Here the CDR3 reads CASSSPTMYGGGYNEQFF. Written as DNA, the CDR3 is TGTGCCAGCAGCTCCCCAACAATGTACGGGGGAGGCTACAATGAGCAGTTCTTC.

In this sample, this clonotype turned up many times. The J gene is TRBJ2-7, the V gene TRBV5-1, with D hard to call. V lost 2 bases, J lost 0 bases, and 9 bases lay in between. Germline assignment: CDR1 SGHRS and CDR2 YFSETQ. This CDR3 region has 14 residues. The chain's CDR3 is CASSLFGDSYEQYF. The CDR3, as DNA: TGCGCCAGCAGCTTATTTGGCGACTCCTACGAGCAGTACTTC. The full variable domain, rest sourced from reference TRBV5-1 and TRBJ2-7, is KAGVTQTPRYLIKTRGQQVTLSCSPISGHRSVSWYQQTPGQGLQFLFEYFSETQRNKGNFPGRFSGRQFSNSRSEMNVSTLELGDSALYLCASSLFGDSYEQYFGPGTRLTVT.

Ten or more counts support this clonotype. The rearrangement links TRBV11-2 to TRBJ1-5; unclear D gene. This CDR3 contains 15 residues. The ends were cut back, 2 bases at V and 0 bases at J, with 8 bases in the middle. Germline lookup yields CDR1 SGHAT and CDR2 FQNNGV. This CDR3 is CASSLSLLSNQPQHF. The CDR3 region has the DNA TGTGCCAGCAGCTTAAGTCTACTTAGCAATCAGCCCCAGCATTTT. Filled out from reference TRBV11-2 and TRBJ1-5, the complete variable domain reads EAGVAQSPRYKIIEKRQSVAFWCNPISGHATLYWYQQILGQGPKLLIQFQNNGVVDDSQLPKDRFSAERLKGVDSTLKIQPAKLEDSAVYLCASSLSLLSNQPQHFGDGTRLSIL.

The table lists this clonotype with a few counts. The J gene is TRBJ1-1, the V gene TRBV7-9, with 9 bases identical to TRBD1. J gave up 4 bases and V 5 bases, and 8 bases lay outside the gene matches. Germline V gene sequence: CDR1 SEHNR, CDR2 FQNEAQ (reference sequence). The CDR3 has 15 residues. The CDR3 reads CASSQGTGIGTEAFF. Here the CDR3 DNA reads TGTGCCAGCAGCCAGGGGACAGGGATAGGCACTGAAGCTTTCTTT.

This clonotype has only a few counts. The chain recombines TRBV5-1 with TRBJ1-2; D possibly corresponds to TRBD1 (5 bases). The ends were cut back, 3 bases at V and 6 bases at J, with 9 bases in the middle. Looked up from germline, CDR1 is SGHRS and CDR2 is YFSETQ. The CDR3 is 12 residues long. The CDR3 sequence is CASSSGRHGYTF. CDR3 nucleotide sequence: TGCGCCAGCAGCTCGGGGCGTCATGGCTACACCTTC.

In this sample, this clonotype turned up a few times. The V and J genes are TRBV20-1 and TRBJ2-1, with TRBD2 matching over 10 bases. The length of the CDR3 is 15 residues. Germline CDR1 and CDR2: DFQATT and SNEGSKA (reference sequence). J was trimmed by 4 bases and V by 5 bases; bases with no gene match: 8. The CDR3 sequence: CSAFDTSGKYNEQFF. DNA of the CDR3: TGCAGTGCTTTCGATACTAGCGGGAAATACAATGAGCAGTTCTTC.

This clonotype was detected ten times or more. The genes are TRBV5-1 and TRBJ2-7, with TRBD2 identical over 12 bases. In germline, CDR1 is SGHRS, CDR2 YFSETQ. This CDR3 spans 15 amino acids. With V trimmed by 4 bases and J by 4 bases, 6 bases remained unmatched. CDR3 sequence reads: CASSIPGLAGYEQYF. CDR3 nucleotide sequence: TGCGCCAGCAGCATTCCTGGACTAGCGGGATACGAGCAGTACTTC.

This clonotype was observed a few times. The chain carries TRBV2 and TRBJ1-2; D is ambiguous. The CDR3 covers 12 residues. The V gene's germline CDR1 is SNHLY and CDR2 FYNNEI. V was trimmed by 6 bases and J by 2 bases, leaving 7 bases between them. This chain's CDR3 is CASSTENYGYTF. The CDR3 region has the DNA TGTGCCAGCAGCACTGAAAACTATGGCTACACCTTC.

The rearrangement links TRBV4-3 to TRBJ1-2, with 7 bases aligning to TRBD1. The CDR3 is 16 amino acids. With 0 bases clipped from V and 4 bases from J, the junction kept 8 bases outside the gene matches. The V gene's germline CDR1 is LGHNA and CDR2 YSLEER. CDR3 residues: CASSQDLKGASYGYTF. In DNA form, the CDR3 reads TGCGCCAGCAGCCAAGATCTGAAGGGGGCAAGCTATGGCTACACCTTC.

A word on this clonotype: The junction does not match germline at one end; this may be a read error. The chain employs TRBV12-3 or TRBV12-4 and TRBJ1-5; D unclear. The CDR3 is 12 residues long. The DNA for the CDR3 is TGTGGCAGCACCAACCTCGGACAGCCCCAGCATTTT. It specifies CGSTNLGQPQHF.

The genes are TRBV20-1 and TRBJ1-4; D ambiguous. Germline CDR1 reads DFQATT; CDR2 reads SNEGSKA (reference sequence). V was pared by 0 bases and J by 8 bases, with 10 bases between. CDR3 length equals 13 residues. CDR3 sequence: CSARDVGYEKLFF. In nucleotides, the CDR3 is TGCAGTGCTAGAGATGTGGGGTACGAAAAACTGTTTTTT.

The rearrangement joins TRBV5-1 to TRBJ2-4; D gene uncertain. V lost 0 bases to trimming and J lost 7 bases, with 8 bases between them. Germline CDR1 is SGHRS and CDR2 is YFSETQ. The CDR3 is 13 residues long. In DNA form, the CDR3 reads TGCGCCAGCAGCTTGGGGGGTGCGAACATTCAGTACTTC. This gives the protein CASSLGGANIQYF. Complete variable domain (other parts from reference TRBV5-1 and TRBJ2-4): KAGVTQTPRYLIKTRGQQVTLSCSPISGHRSVSWYQQTPGQGLQFLFEYFSETQRNKGNFPGRFSGRQFSNSRSEMNVSTLELGDSALYLCASSLGGANIQYFGAGTRLSVL.

This clonotype was detected many times. The V call is TRBV5-1, the J call TRBJ1-1; 8 bases fit TRBD1. V was clipped by 3 bases and J by 4 bases; unmatched bases: 2. Looked up from germline, CDR1 is SGHRS and CDR2 is YFSETQ. CDR3 length: 13 amino acids. Here the CDR3 DNA reads TGCGCCAGCAGCTCGGACAGGGTCACTGAAGCTTTCTTT. This gives the protein CASSSDRVTEAFF.

The CDR3: CASSQEGGLAGAENIQYF. In DNA, the CDR3 is TGTGCCAGCAGCCAAGAAGGGGGACTAGCGGGGGCCGAAAACATTCAGTACTTC. V gene TRBV3-1 combines with J gene TRBJ2-4; 14 nucleotides align to TRBD2. This CDR3 is built from 18 residues. Trimming at V came to 0 bases and at J to 5 bases, leaving 6 bases not matched to a gene. Germline lookup yields CDR1 LGHDT and CDR2 YNNKEL (reference sequence).

The V call is TRBV20-1, the J call TRBJ2-7; TRBD1 matches 9 bases. V gave up 2 bases and J gave up 3 bases; unmatched junction bases: 2. Germline CDR1 DFQATT, CDR2 SNEGSKA (reference sequence). CDR3 size: 13 residues. Here the CDR3 reads CSARWTGDYEQYF. For the CDR3, the DNA is TGCAGTGCTAGATGGACAGGGGACTACGAGCAGTACTTC.

In its sample, this clonotype was seen many times. The chain employs TRBV3-1 and TRBJ2-7; D is unclear. V dropped 1 base and J dropped 3 bases, with 10 bases sitting between them. This CDR3 is 14 amino acids long. Germline V gives CDR1 LGHDT, CDR2 YNNKEL (reference sequence). CDR3 nucleotides: TGTGCCAGCAGCCAAGTTAACACTGACTACGAGCAGTACTTC. Its protein product is CASSQVNTDYEQYF.

V gene TRBV14 combines with J gene TRBJ2-1; D not certain. Germline V gives CDR1 SGHDN, CDR2 FVKESK. The V end was cut by 1 base, the J end by 4 bases, with 8 bases between. There are 14 residues in the CDR3. CDR3: CASSQAGVYNEQFF. The CDR3 bases are TGTGCCAGCAGCCAAGCGGGTGTTTACAATGAGCAGTTCTTC.

This clonotype was observed a handful of times. The chain links TRBV5-1 to TRBJ2-1, with a weak D call TRBD2 (5 bases). The length of the CDR3 is 16 residues. Trimming shortened V by 1 base and J by 6 bases, and 17 bases separated the two germline ends. Germline lookup yields CDR1 SGHRS and CDR2 YFSETQ. The CDR3: CASSLSGGLTVNEQFF. DNA of the CDR3: TGCGCCAGCAGCTTGAGCGGCGGTCTGACCGTCAATGAGCAGTTCTTC.